This T cell receptor beta chain was identified in a study of blood T cells in healthy people across ages. The CDR3 runs to 16 residues. Germline V gene sequence: CDR1 PRHDT, CDR2 FYEKMQ (reference sequence). V was shortened by 5 bases and J by 0 bases, with 14 bases between the two germline ends. Peripheral blood from each donor was collected in a volume of 8.5 to 10 milliliters. A second PCR of about 7 to 12 cycles used a sample-barcoded 5' primer and a J-beta primer mix. A single record per CDR3 protein comes from TCRdb applying MiXCR to the 5' RACE reads. This table holds some 1.4 million distinct CDR3 sequences, 40% to 50% found once.

The sequenced material came from blood. The chain couples TRBV13 to TRBJ1-5; D possibly corresponds to TRBD1 (6 bases). The sequence derives from a woman aged 18-30 years in good health. CDR3 DNA: TGTGCCAGCAGCATCAGCCAGGGGTATAGCAATCAGCCCCAGCATTTT. It encodes CASSISQGYSNQPQHF.